The 13 T cell receptor beta chains listed next were all sequenced from one sample in a study of beta chain features in type 1 diabetes. Since all of the isolated RNA was reverse transcribed, expressed TCRB transcripts were what got sequenced. Profiling relied on immunoSEQ multiplex PCR, and the TCRdb table lists in-frame clones only, not all of them. The table lists approximately 170,000 clones, roughly 9% of them singletons, with roughly 2.5% in the top ten. Input material: central memory CD4+ T cells from blood. Every receptor here comes from a woman under 30 in good health.

This clone was counted only a few times. The J gene is TRBJ2-1, the V gene TRBV5-4; the D gene is possibly TRBD2 (6 bases). Germline V gene sequence: CDR1 SGHNT, CDR2 YYREEE (reference sequence). The V gene lost 5 bases and the J gene lost 0 bases, with 18 bases spanning the gap. This CDR3 region has 17 residues. This CDR3 reads CASRNMTGVSSYNEQFF. The CDR3, as DNA: TGTGCCAGCAGGAATATGACGGGGGTGAGCTCCTACAATGAGCAGTTCTTC.

This clone has a handful of counts. The chain links TRBV7-2 to TRBJ1-6, with 9 bases aligning to TRBD1. The V gene end was trimmed by 7 bases and the J gene end by 11 bases; junction bases not matched to a gene: 12. The CDR3 contains 15 residues. CDR1 and CDR2 (germline): SGHTA, FQGNSA. CDR3 in amino acids: CASTFSPGQGAPLHF. The CDR3 DNA sequence: TGTGCCAGCACATTCTCTCCGGGACAGGGTGCACCCCTCCACTTT.

This clone was observed a handful of times. This chain connects TRBV11-2 to TRBJ2-3; 11 bases agree with TRBD2. In germline, CDR1 is SGHAT, CDR2 FQNNGV. V was pared by 3 bases and J by 6 bases, with 14 bases of the junction left unmatched. This CDR3 is 18 amino acids long. The CDR3 protein is CASSLEPGLAVLGDTQYF. CDR3 coding DNA: TGTGCCAGCAGCTTGGAACCGGGACTAGCGGTACTTGGGGATACGCAGTATTTT.

V gene TRBV30 combines with J gene TRBJ1-2; 9 bases match TRBD1. CDR3 length: 14 amino acids. V lost 2 bases and J lost 3; bases outside the gene matches: 4. From germline, CDR1 is GTSNPN and CDR2 SVGIG (reference sequence). The CDR3 DNA follows: TGTGCCTGGAGTTTACAGGGGGCGGACTATGGCTACACCTTC. Translation: CAWSLQGADYGYTF.

The chain uses TRBV6-1 and TRBJ1-6; D might be TRBD1 (5 bases). V dropped 5 bases and J dropped 13 bases, with 12 bases sitting between them. Germline CDR1 is MNHNS and CDR2 is SASEGT. This CDR3 is built from 12 residues. CDR3 amino acids: CASSSPGNPLHF. The CDR3 nucleotides are TGTGCCAGCAGTTCCCCAGGGAACCCCCTCCACTTT.

This clone was picked up a small number of times. The chain is built from TRBV5-4 and TRBJ2-3, with D perhaps matching TRBD2 (6 bases). The germline V gene encodes CDR1 SGHNT and CDR2 YYREEE (reference sequence). The CDR3 runs to 17 residues. V lost 0 bases to trimming and J lost 0 bases, with 14 bases between them. The CDR3 protein is CASSLVGRGRSTDTQYF. Here the CDR3 DNA reads TGTGCCAGCAGCTTGGTAGGGCGGGGCCGGAGCACAGATACGCAGTATTTT. Combining the CDR3 with reference TRBV5-4 and TRBJ2-3 gives the whole variable domain ETGVTQSPTHLIKTRGQQVTLRCSSQSGHNTVSWYQQALGQGPQFIFQYYREEENGRGNFPPRFSGLQFPNYSSELNVNALELDDSALYLCASSLVGRGRSTDTQYFGPGTRLTVL.

The chain couples TRBV14 to TRBJ2-3, with 9 bases identical to TRBD2. The CDR3 consists of 16 residues. The V and J ends lost 5 bases and 0 bases, in that order; junction bases with no gene match: 6. Germline V gives CDR1 SGHDN, CDR2 FVKESK. CDR3 loop: CASSSSSGVSTDTQYF. The CDR3 DNA follows: TGTGCCAGCAGCTCGTCTAGCGGGGTTAGCACAGATACGCAGTATTTT.

This clone turned up a few times. The V and J genes are TRBV2 and TRBJ2-5; tentative D call: TRBD2 (6 bases). The CDR3 is 16 residues long. CDR1 is SNHLY, CDR2 FYNNEI, per germline. V was shortened by 3 bases and J by 3 bases, with 17 bases between the two germline ends. Written as DNA, the CDR3 is TGTGCCAGCAGTGACGGGCGGGGTTCCCGAGAAGAGACCCAGTACTTC. Translating it yields CASSDGRGSREETQYF. The complete variable domain, with remaining parts taken from reference TRBV2 and TRBJ2-5, reads EPEVTQTPSHQVTQMGQEVILRCVPISNHLYFYWYRQILGQKVEFLVSFYNNEISEKSEIFDDQFSVERPDGSNFTLKIRSTKLEDSAMYFCASSDGRGSREETQYFGPGTRLLVL.

V and J are TRBV10-3 and TRBJ1-4; D not certain. V was trimmed by 4 bases and J by 10 bases, leaving 10 bases between them. Per germline, CDR1 ENHRY and CDR2 SYGVKD. The CDR3 loop spans 12 amino acids. The CDR3 reads CAISAEDSKLFF. The CDR3 DNA is TGTGCCATCAGTGCTGAAGACTCAAAACTGTTTTTT.

This clone showed up just a few times. The rearrangement uses TRBV5-1 and TRBJ2-3; 9 bases are a match to TRBD1. Germline loops: CDR1 SGHRS, CDR2 YFSETQ. The CDR3 has 15 amino acids. V dropped 4 bases and J dropped 0; count of bases not matched to a gene: 3. Here the CDR3 DNA reads TGCGCCAGCAGCCCTGGACAGGGGAGCACAGATACGCAGTATTTT. The encoded protein is CASSPGQGSTDTQYF.

The V gene is TRBV10-2, the J gene TRBJ2-1, with D possibly TRBD2 on 5 matching bases. Trimming shortened V by 4 bases and J by 7 bases, and 11 bases separated the two germline ends. Germline CDR1 reads WSHSY; CDR2 reads SAAADI. The CDR3 contains 13 residues. In DNA, the CDR3 is TGCGCCAGCAGTGCGTCCCCGGGGAATGAGCAGTTCTTC. Translation: CASSASPGNEQFF.

The chain uses TRBV6-1 and TRBJ1-1; no clear D. Germline V gene lookup returns CDR1 MNHNS and CDR2 SASEGT. CDR3 length: 13 amino acids. Trimming stripped 7 bases from V and 1 base from J, with 10 bases between. This CDR3 reads CASNGRTNTEAFF. The CDR3 coding sequence is TGTGCCAGCAATGGGAGAACGAACACTGAAGCTTTCTTT.

This clone has just a few counts. V usage is TRBV7-2 and J usage is TRBJ2-5, with D perhaps TRBD1 (5 bases). The CDR3 spans 15 residues. Germline V gene data show CDR1 as SGHTA and CDR2 as FQGNSA. The ends were cut back, 3 bases at V and 1 base at J, with 12 bases in the middle. The CDR3 DNA reads as TGTGCCAGCAGCTTTCAGGGAAGTGGCCAAGAGACCCAGTACTTC. Translated: CASSFQGSGQETQYF.